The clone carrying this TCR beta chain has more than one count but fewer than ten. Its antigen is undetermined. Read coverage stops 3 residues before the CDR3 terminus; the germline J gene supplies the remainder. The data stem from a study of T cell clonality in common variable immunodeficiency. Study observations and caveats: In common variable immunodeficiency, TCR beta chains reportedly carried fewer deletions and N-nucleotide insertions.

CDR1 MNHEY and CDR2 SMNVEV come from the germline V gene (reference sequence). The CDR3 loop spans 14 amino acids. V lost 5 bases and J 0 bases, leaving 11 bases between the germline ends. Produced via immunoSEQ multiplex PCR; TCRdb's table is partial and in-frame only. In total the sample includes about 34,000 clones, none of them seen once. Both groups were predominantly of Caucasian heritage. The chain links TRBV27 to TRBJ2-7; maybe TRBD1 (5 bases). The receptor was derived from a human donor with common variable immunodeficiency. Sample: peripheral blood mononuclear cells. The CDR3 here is CASSRQGHSYEQYF. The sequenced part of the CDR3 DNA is TGTGCCAGCAGTCGGCAGGGCCACTCCTACGAG.